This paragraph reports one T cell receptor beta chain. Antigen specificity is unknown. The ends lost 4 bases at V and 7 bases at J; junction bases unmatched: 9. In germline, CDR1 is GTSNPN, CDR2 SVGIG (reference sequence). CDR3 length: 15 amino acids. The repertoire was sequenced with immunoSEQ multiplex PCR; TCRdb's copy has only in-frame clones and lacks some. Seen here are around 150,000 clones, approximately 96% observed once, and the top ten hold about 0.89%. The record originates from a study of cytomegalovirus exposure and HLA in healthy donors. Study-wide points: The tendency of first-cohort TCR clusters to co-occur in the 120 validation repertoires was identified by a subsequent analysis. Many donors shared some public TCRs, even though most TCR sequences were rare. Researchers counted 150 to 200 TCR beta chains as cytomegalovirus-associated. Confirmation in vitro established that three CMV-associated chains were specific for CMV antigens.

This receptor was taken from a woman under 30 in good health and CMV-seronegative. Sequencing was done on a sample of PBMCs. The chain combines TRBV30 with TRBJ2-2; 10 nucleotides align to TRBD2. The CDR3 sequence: CAWNKRGGFGGELFF. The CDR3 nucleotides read TGTGCCTGGAATAAGCGGGGGGGCTTCGGCGGGGAGCTGTTTTTT.